Detailed here is one T cell receptor (beta chain). This clone was observed once. Its binding antigen is unknown. No much larger clone exists at a distance of one base, and base qualities are not known. The identical CDR3 is also encoded by other nucleotide sequences in the sample. The sample originates from a study of T cell responses to AZD1222 COVID-19 vaccine (dated by TCRdb to the early 2020s). Study-level background: TCR sequencing covered over 230 trial participants: 200 to 220 given two doses of AZD1222 and around 26 given two doses of MenACWY control vaccine. Enrollment into the trials was organized by age into subgroups of 18-55, 56-69 and 70-plus years, and those subgroups contained approximately 150, 30 and 60 TCR-sequenced participants, respectively.

The CDR3 regions of human TCRbeta chains were analyzed by immunosequencing. Per the original workflow: Repertoire TCRs were checked for matches against a reference library of SARS-CoV-2-specific TCRs that had been generated using the MIRA antigen-specificity platform. Breadth was defined as the fraction of unique TCRs that were SARS-CoV-2-associated, and depth was defined as the fraction of total T cells that were SARS-CoV-2-associated. Using the MIRA data, every spike-specific TCR was mapped to the spike region that the TCR reacted to and assigned to either a CD4 or a CD8 class. Log10-transformed breadth and depth values were compared by one-way ANOVA with Sidak's multiple comparisons tests. Sourced from immuneACCESS, this table was stored by TCRdb with only in-frame sequences that have V and J called. A share of the clones is absent; for the studies checked, an unresolved V gene accounts for under half, and the remainder has no known explanation. That table supplies the V and J calls and clone size; D and trimming were determined from the DNA. The sample includes approximately 170,000 clones, with around nine tenths observed a single time. The ten largest clones add up to less than 1.3% of the sample.

General study outcomes and caveats: No day 14 peak-response samples were available, so repertoires were characterized only after the peak T cell response. Participants were mostly white British and included more females than males, and it was suggested by the authors that clonal diversity may have been underestimated. The vaccine-associated CD4 TCRs covered the entire spike protein, and the dominant responses fell in regions 160-218 and 743-854. The 56-69-year group was small, and its depth increase did not reach significance, likely because of low power. Reportedly, close to half of the unique spike-specific TCRs recognized epitopes lying outside the regions that are mutated in the B.1.351 and B.1.1.7 variants. Conclusions about previously exposed vaccinees are limited because only a handful of AZD1222 recipients were SARS-CoV-2 seropositive at baseline. A significant rise in spike-specific TCR breadth and depth was observed after two AZD1222 doses relative to day 0 and relative to MenACWY recipients.

Interpreted using the paper, the time point label stands for: about 28 days (+/-7) after the second vaccine dose. Because spike-specific TCR depth and breadth did not differ between the two schedules, AZD1222 recipients who got a second dose at roughly 4 weeks were pooled with those who got a second dose at roughly 12 weeks. Samples from vaccinated people were obtained from the UK trials COV001 and COV002, which included a single-blind randomized controlled phase 2/3 trial of AZD1222 (ChAdOx1 nCoV-19) in healthy adults. Trial participant PBMC samples were collected at day 0 and day 28 after the second dose for TCRbeta chain sequencing. Trimming takes 0 bases from V and 1 base from J, and the germline ends sit 3 bases apart. The cysteine opens and the phenylalanine closes a CDR3 of 13 amino acids. The CDR3 DNA has 39 bases and is translated from base 1.

The chain is made from TRBV12-3 or TRBV12-4 and TRBJ1-1; confidence is insufficient to name the D gene. The TCR was taken from an adult who received the AZD1222 COVID-19 vaccine. Sample: peripheral blood, taken 28 days after the second AZD1222 dose. The CDR3 has the sequence CASSLAENTEAFF. The nucleotide sequence is given as TGTGCCAGCAGTTTAGCCGAGAACACTGAAGCTTTCTTT.